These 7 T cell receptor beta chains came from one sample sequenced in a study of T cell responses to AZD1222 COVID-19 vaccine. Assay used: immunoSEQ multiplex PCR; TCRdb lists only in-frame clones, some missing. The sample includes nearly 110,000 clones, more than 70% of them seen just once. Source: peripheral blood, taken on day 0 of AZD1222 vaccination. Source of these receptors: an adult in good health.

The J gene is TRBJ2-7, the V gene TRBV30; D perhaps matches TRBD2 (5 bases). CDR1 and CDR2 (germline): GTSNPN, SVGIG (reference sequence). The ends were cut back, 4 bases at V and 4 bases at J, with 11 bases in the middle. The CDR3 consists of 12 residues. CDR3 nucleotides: TGTGCCTGGACCCGGGGTTCTTACGAGCAGTACTTC. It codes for CAWTRGSYEQYF.

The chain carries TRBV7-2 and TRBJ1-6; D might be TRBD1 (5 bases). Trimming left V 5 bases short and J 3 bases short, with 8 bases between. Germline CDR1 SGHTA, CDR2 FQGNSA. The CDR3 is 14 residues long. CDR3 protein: CASSRDGYNSPLHF. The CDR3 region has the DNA TGTGCCAGCAGCAGGGACGGCTATAATTCACCCCTCCACTTT.

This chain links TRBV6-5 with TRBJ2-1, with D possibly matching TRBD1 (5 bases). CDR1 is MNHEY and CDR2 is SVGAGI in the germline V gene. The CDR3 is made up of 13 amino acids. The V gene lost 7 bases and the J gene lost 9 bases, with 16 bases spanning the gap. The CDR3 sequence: CASKEAGRGEQFF. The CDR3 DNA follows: TGTGCCAGCAAAGAGGCAGGGCGCGGTGAGCAGTTCTTC.

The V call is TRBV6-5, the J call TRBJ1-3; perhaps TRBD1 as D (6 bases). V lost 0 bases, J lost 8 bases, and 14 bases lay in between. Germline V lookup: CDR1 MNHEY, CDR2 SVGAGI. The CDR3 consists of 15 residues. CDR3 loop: CASSYSRSGVYTIYF. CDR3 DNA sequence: TGTGCCAGCAGTTACTCGCGGTCAGGGGTGTACACCATATATTTT.

The CDR3 spells CASSLGRSGELFF. As DNA, the CDR3 is TGTGCCAGCAGCTTAGGGCGATCCGGGGAGCTGTTTTTT. The rearrangement links TRBV13 to TRBJ2-2; D gene ambiguous. Germline lookup yields CDR1 PRHDT and CDR2 FYEKMQ (reference sequence). The CDR3 length is 13 residues. Trimming took 0 bases from V and 6 from J, leaving 5 bases between them.

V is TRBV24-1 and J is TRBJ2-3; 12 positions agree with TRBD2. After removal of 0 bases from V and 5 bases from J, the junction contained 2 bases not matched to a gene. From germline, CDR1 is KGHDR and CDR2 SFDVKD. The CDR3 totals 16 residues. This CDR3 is CATSDLWTSGKDTQYF. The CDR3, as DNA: TGTGCCACCAGTGATTTGTGGACTAGCGGGAAAGATACGCAGTATTTT.

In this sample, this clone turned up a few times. The CDR3 sequence is CASSSRTGGPDTQYF. The CDR3 nucleotides read TGTGCCAGCAGCTCCCGGACAGGGGGCCCGGATACGCAGTATTTT. The chain combines TRBV9 with TRBJ2-3; 11 bases are a match to TRBD1. From germline, CDR1 is SGDLS and CDR2 YYNGEE. V trimming: 4 bases; J trimming: 6 bases; junction bases outside the gene matches: 7. This CDR3 contains 15 residues. The complete variable domain, with remaining parts taken from reference TRBV9 and TRBJ2-3, reads DSGVTQTPKHLITATGQRVTLRCSPRSGDLSVYWYQQSLDQGLQFLIQYYNGEERAKGNILERFSAQQFPDLHSELNLSSLELGDSALYFCASSSRTGGPDTQYFGPGTRLTVL.